This entry lists 24 T cell receptor beta chains sequenced from one sample in a study of CD8 T cells in ankylosing spondylitis. Study results and limitations: Ankylosing spondylitis blood seemed to carry a telltale TCR beta motif made of under ten highly homologous variants.

Each CDR3 protein gets one entry after TCRdb re-called the 5' RACE reads with MiXCR. The sample has 500,000 to 650,000 distinct CDR3 sequences; 5.3% are singletons. Their specific antigens are unknown. Material for sequencing was blood, either unsorted or a sorted T cell fraction (not recorded which). The receptors were sampled from a male donor with ankylosing spondylitis.

In this sample, this clonotype turned up a few times. In DNA form, the CDR3 reads TGTGCCAGCAGCTCCATTTCAGGGATGGAGACCCAGTACTTC. Amino acid sequence: CASSSISGMETQYF. The rearrangement joins TRBV7-2 to TRBJ2-5; possibly TRBD1 for D (5 bases). The germline V gene encodes CDR1 SGHTA and CDR2 FQGNSA. The CDR3 is 14 residues long. The ends were cut back, 4 bases at V and 5 bases at J, with 14 bases in the middle.

This clonotype was counted many times. The chain has TRBV5-1 and TRBJ1-1; 8 positions agree with TRBD1. This CDR3 spans 15 amino acids. The germline gives CDR1 SGHRS, CDR2 YFSETQ. V shed 4 bases and J 6 bases; nucleotides not matched to a gene: 11. The CDR3 is CASSVAETGDPEAFF. CDR3 DNA sequence: TGCGCCAGCAGCGTCGCCGAGACAGGGGACCCTGAAGCTTTCTTT.

This clonotype was counted ten times or more. V and J are TRBV10-3 and TRBJ2-7, with 9 bases aligning to TRBD1. The V and J ends lost 7 bases and 6 bases, in that order; junction bases with no gene match: 7. CDR1 ENHRY and CDR2 SYGVKD come from the germline V gene. The CDR3 length is 13 residues. The CDR3 sequence: CAIKSDRGGEQYF. CDR3 nucleotides: TGTGCCATCAAGTCGGACAGGGGTGGCGAGCAGTACTTC.

This clonotype was counted many times. The chain employs TRBV27 and TRBJ2-7; D unclear. CDR3 length equals 13 residues. V was cut by 5 bases and J by 2 bases, with 10 bases left in between. Germline assignment: CDR1 MNHEY and CDR2 SMNVEV (reference sequence). The DNA for the CDR3 is TGTGCCAGCAGTAGGCAGCTTACCTACGAGCAGTACTTC. Protein sequence: CASSRQLTYEQYF.

This clonotype was seen many times. The chain couples TRBV7-2 to TRBJ2-3; D possibly corresponds to TRBD1 (6 bases). The CDR3 length is 14 residues. Looked up from germline, CDR1 is SGHTA and CDR2 is FQGNSA. V lost 5 bases to trimming and J lost 2 bases, with 11 bases between them. CDR3 region: CASSRGQLTDTQYF. The CDR3 nucleotides read TGTGCCAGCAGCCGCGGACAGCTCACAGATACGCAGTATTTT.

This clonotype was seen ten or more times. The chain joins TRBV20-1 to TRBJ1-1; 8 bases fit TRBD1. The CDR3 contains 15 residues. Germline V gene lookup returns CDR1 DFQATT and CDR2 SNEGSKA (reference sequence). The V gene end was trimmed by 2 bases and the J gene end by 2 bases; junction bases not matched to a gene: 7. The CDR3 here is CSARHKGTGNTEAFF. CDR3 in DNA: TGCAGTGCTAGACATAAGGGGACAGGAAACACTGAAGCTTTCTTT.

This clonotype was recorded many times. This chain joins TRBV30 and TRBJ1-4; D ambiguous. The germline gives CDR1 GTSNPN, CDR2 SVGIG (reference sequence). This CDR3 contains 15 residues. Trimming removed 3 bases at V and 0 bases at J, with 11 bases between. CDR3 region: CAWSRFLATNEKLFF. Written as DNA, the CDR3 is TGTGCCTGGAGCCGGTTCCTTGCAACTAATGAAAAACTGTTTTTT.

At least ten counts were recorded for this clonotype. The rearrangement joins TRBV24-1 to TRBJ2-1; 7 positions match TRBD2. The CDR3 spans 15 residues. Germline CDR1 and CDR2: KGHDR and SFDVKD. The ends lost 6 bases at V and 7 bases at J; junction bases unmatched: 11. As DNA, the CDR3 is TGTGCCACCAGTCCACTAGGACTAGATAGTAATGAGCAGTTCTTC. It encodes CATSPLGLDSNEQFF.

This chain uses TRBV21-1 with TRBJ1-5; the table's TRBD1 call for D was not verified on the DNA. TRBV21-1 is annotated as a pseudogene. The CDR3 contains 15 residues. The DNA of the CDR3 is TGTGCCAGCAGCAAAGTGCAGGGGCGTAATCAGCCCCAGCATTTT. This encodes CASSKVQGRNQPQHF.

This clonotype has ten or more counts. The rearrangement links TRBV4-3 to TRBJ1-3, with no clear D. V was shortened by 1 base and J by 0 bases, with 10 bases between the two germline ends. The CDR3 is 16 amino acids. Germline-derived CDR1 and CDR2 are LGHNA and YSLEER. CDR3 in DNA: TGCGCCAGCAGCCAAGGGGTACTTCGCTCTGGAAACACCATATATTTT. It yields the protein CASSQGVLRSGNTIYF.

This clonotype came up many times. The chain carries TRBV29-1 and TRBJ2-3; D unclear. This CDR3 has 12 amino acids. Trimming stripped 8 bases from V and 2 bases from J, with 11 bases between. Germline V lookup: CDR1 SQVTM, CDR2 ANQGSEA. The CDR3 loop reads CSSSFATDTQYF. In DNA form, the CDR3 reads TGCAGCTCAAGTTTTGCCACAGATACGCAGTATTTT.

This clonotype was seen a few times. The chain is built from TRBV6-1 and TRBJ2-1; maybe TRBD1 (7 bases). Trimming left V 6 bases short and J 4 bases short, with 22 bases between. Looked up from germline, CDR1 is MNHNS and CDR2 is SASEGT. There are 17 residues in the CDR3. CDR3: CASRPTSGAGQYNEQFF. In DNA, the CDR3 is TGTGCCAGCAGACCTACCTCCGGGGCGGGACAGTACAATGAGCAGTTCTTC.

This clonotype appeared many times. This rearrangement joins TRBV6-5 to TRBJ2-4; TRBD2 matches 7 bases. Germline assignment: CDR1 MNHEY and CDR2 SVGAGI. The CDR3 runs 14 residues. Losses at the gene ends were 7 bases for V and 0 bases for J; bases not matched to a gene: 3. The CDR3 protein is CASMLAGAKNIQYF. The DNA of the CDR3 is TGTGCCAGCATGTTAGCGGGAGCCAAAAACATTCAGTACTTC.

This clonotype was seen at least ten times. The CDR3 loop reads CASNTYGVPPEQYF. The CDR3 DNA reads as TGTGCCAGCAACACTTACGGGGTCCCCCCCGAGCAGTACTTC. This chain joins TRBV7-2 and TRBJ2-7; D is perhaps TRBD2 (5 bases). Per the germline V gene, CDR1 is SGHTA and CDR2 is FQGNSA. The CDR3 has 14 residues. The V gene lost 7 bases and the J gene lost 6 bases, with 19 bases spanning the gap.

This clonotype appeared many times. The rearrangement uses TRBV20-1 and TRBJ2-3, with D maybe TRBD1 (5 bases). CDR3 size: 15 residues. With 3 bases removed from V and 4 bases from J, the gap between germline ends came to 17 bases. Germline-derived CDR1 and CDR2 are DFQATT and SNEGSKA (reference sequence). The CDR3 region is CSASPPGIFADTQYF. The CDR3 nucleotides read TGCAGTGCTAGTCCGCCAGGGATCTTCGCAGATACGCAGTATTTT.

Many counts were recorded for this clonotype. V gene TRBV11-2 combines with J gene TRBJ2-7; 10 bases fit TRBD1. This CDR3 has 18 residues. From germline, CDR1 is SGHAT and CDR2 FQNNGV. V gave up 5 bases and J gave up 3 bases; unmatched junction bases: 16. CDR3 nucleotide sequence: TGTGCCAGCAGCCCCCGGGGGACAGGGGACTCCCACATCTACGAGCAGTACTTC. Its protein product is CASSPRGTGDSHIYEQYF.

This clonotype was observed at least ten times. This chain connects TRBV20-1 to TRBJ2-5; a weak D match, TRBD2 (5 bases). The CDR3 covers 14 residues. The V gene lost 0 bases and the J gene lost 6 bases, with 14 bases spanning the gap. Germline values: CDR1 DFQATT, CDR2 SNEGSKA (reference sequence). The CDR3 here is CSARDLEGWKTQYF. The CDR3 nucleotides read TGCAGTGCTAGAGATCTCGAGGGCTGGAAGACCCAGTACTTC.

The table lists this clonotype with many counts. The V and J genes are TRBV6-2 or TRBV6-3 and TRBJ2-7; 7 positions match TRBD1. After removal of 1 base from V and 2 bases from J, the junction contained 5 bases not matched to a gene. This CDR3 is 15 amino acids long. CDR1 is MNHEY and CDR2 is SVGEGT in the germline V gene. CDR3 DNA sequence: TGTGCCAGCAGTTACTTCCAAAGGGGGCCCTACGAGCAGTACTTC. Its translation is CASSYFQRGPYEQYF.

V usage is TRBV6-5 and J usage is TRBJ2-1; maybe TRBD1 (6 bases). The CDR3 length is 14 residues. V lost 0 bases to trimming and J lost 3 bases, with 6 bases between them. From germline, CDR1 is MNHEY and CDR2 SVGAGI. CDR3 amino acids: CASSYSDSYNEQFF. The CDR3 DNA reads as TGTGCCAGCAGTTACTCGGACAGCTACAATGAGCAGTTCTTC.

The rearrangement joins TRBV29-1 to TRBJ2-3; 8 positions agree with TRBD1. With 7 bases clipped from V and 4 bases from J, the junction kept 7 bases outside the gene matches. CDR1 and CDR2 (germline): SQVTM, ANQGSEA. The CDR3 contains 13 residues. CDR3 sequence reads: CSANQGASDTQYF. The CDR3 DNA reads as TGCAGCGCTAACCAGGGGGCATCAGATACGCAGTATTTT.

This clonotype was seen ten or more times. CDR3: CASTFRQGFYNEQFF. CDR3 nucleotides: TGTGCCAGCACCTTCCGGCAGGGGTTTTACAATGAGCAGTTCTTC. The rearrangement links TRBV27 to TRBJ2-1; D is perhaps TRBD1 (6 bases). V was trimmed by 7 bases and J by 4 bases, leaving 17 bases between them. Germline lookup yields CDR1 MNHEY and CDR2 SMNVEV (reference sequence). This CDR3 region has 15 residues.

In this sample, this clonotype turned up many times. V is TRBV7-9 and J is TRBJ1-1; no definite D call. The germline V gene encodes CDR1 SEHNR and CDR2 FQNEAQ (reference sequence). V lost 4 bases and J lost 4, with 16 bases in between. The CDR3 is made up of 15 amino acids. The CDR3 DNA is TGTGCCAGCAGCTCCAGCGAGGGTTGGGGCACTGAAGCTTTCTTT. It is translated as CASSSSEGWGTEAFF.

Concerning this clonotype: A much larger clone differs from this one at a single base, so this may be a read error. V is TRBV7-2 and J is TRBJ2-2; no reliable D call. Germline V gives CDR1 SGHTA, CDR2 FQGNSA. Deletions cut 5 bases from V and 0 bases from J, with 10 bases between. This CDR3 spans 15 amino acids. CDR3 nucleotide sequence: TGTGCCAGCAGCCACGGAACCACGAACACCGGGGAGCTGTTTTTT. Amino acid sequence: CASSHGTTNTGELFF.

This clonotype was seen at least ten times. V and J are TRBV27 and TRBJ2-7, with TRBD1 matching 10 bases. J lost 1 base, V lost 5 bases, and 8 bases had no gene match. Germline values: CDR1 MNHEY, CDR2 SMNVEV (reference sequence). This CDR3 is built from 16 residues. CDR3: CASSPDRGRESYEQYF. CDR3 nucleotides: TGTGCCAGCAGTCCCGACAGGGGGCGAGAGTCCTACGAGCAGTACTTC.